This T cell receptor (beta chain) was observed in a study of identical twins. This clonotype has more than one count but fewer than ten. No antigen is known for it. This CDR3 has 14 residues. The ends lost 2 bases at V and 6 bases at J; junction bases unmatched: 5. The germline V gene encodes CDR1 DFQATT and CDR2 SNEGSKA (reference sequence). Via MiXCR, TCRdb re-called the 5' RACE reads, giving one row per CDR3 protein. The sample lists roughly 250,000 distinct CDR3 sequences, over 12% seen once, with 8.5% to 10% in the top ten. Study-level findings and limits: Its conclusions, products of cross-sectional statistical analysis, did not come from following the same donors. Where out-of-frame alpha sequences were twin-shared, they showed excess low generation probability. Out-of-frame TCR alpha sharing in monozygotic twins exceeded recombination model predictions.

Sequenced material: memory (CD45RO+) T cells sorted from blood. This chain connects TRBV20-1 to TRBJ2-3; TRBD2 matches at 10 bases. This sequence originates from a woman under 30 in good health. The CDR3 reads CSARKSGGADTQYF. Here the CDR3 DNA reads TGCAGTGCTAGAAAAAGCGGGGGGGCGGATACGCAGTATTTT.